This T cell receptor (beta chain) originates from a study of control samples from healthy donors and cancer patients. Profiling relied on immunoSEQ multiplex PCR, and the TCRdb table lists in-frame clones only, not all of them. Of about 140,000 clones in the sample, approximately 94% are singletons; the top ten hold about an eighth. V lost 6 bases, J lost 6 bases, and 7 bases stayed unmatched. The V gene's germline CDR1 is LGHDT and CDR2 YNNKEL (reference sequence). The CDR3 length is 13 residues. J is TRBJ2-7 and V is TRBV3-1 (or the pseudogene TRBV3-2), with TRBD1 matching 8 bases. Input material: blood. The receptor was isolated from a man in his forties in good health. In DNA, the CDR3 is TGTGCCAGCAGGCGACAGGGGATTGGCGAGCAGTACTTC. Translating gives CASRRQGIGEQYF.